This TCR beta chain came from a study of blood T cell repertoires in COVID-19. Study-wide background: Samples taken during acute and convalescent COVID-19 were collected in the United States, Italy and Spain.

Per the original data handling: How many nucleated cells were present was estimated from reference gene primer amplification. The data were produced by immunoSEQ multiplex PCR, yet TCRdb's version contains in-frame clones alone and is incomplete. V, J and clone size reflect that table, while D and trimming were determined from the DNA. The sample consists of 150,000 to 200,000 clones, roughly 88% of them appearing once. The CDR3 is 14 amino acids. Germline CDR1 and CDR2: SEHNR and FQNEAQ (reference sequence). V dropped 1 base and J dropped 0 bases, with 6 bases sitting between them. This clone has a handful of counts.

The source material was peripheral blood. The sequence was obtained from a woman aged 80 or older with acute or convalescent COVID-19. The V gene is TRBV7-9, the J gene TRBJ1-1, with D perhaps matching TRBD1 (6 bases). The CDR3 spells CASSLGQVNTEAFF. CDR3 in DNA: TGTGCCAGCAGCTTAGGACAGGTGAACACTGAAGCTTTCTTT.